A selection of T cell receptor beta chains follows, all from one sample in a study of blood T cell repertoires in COVID-19. TCRdb's copy holds only in-frame clones and misses some; the assay was immunoSEQ multiplex PCR. The repertoire consists of roughly 100,000 clones, with approximately 86% occurring once and the leading ten covering 15% to 20%. The sample taken for sequencing was peripheral blood. These receptors originate from a woman over 75 with acute or convalescent COVID-19. The CDR3 runs from the conserved cysteine through the conserved F or W. A D gene is named only where the DNA matches it firmly. A clone size is listed for some rows: how often the clone was seen (once, few, many), or a class if it is expanded.

>TRBV11-1|.|TRBJ1-6|.
TGTGCCAGCTCAAGGGGCAGGGGCTTCTATAATTCACCCCTCCACTTT
CASSRGRGFYNSPLHF
>TRBV5-1|.|TRBJ2-7|.
TGCGCCAGCAGCCCCGTCCAGGGGTCCCACGAGCAGTACTTC
CASSPVQGSHEQYF
>TRBV9|.|TRBJ1-3|.
TGTGCCAGCAGCCTTACCCCGGGGAACACCATATATTTT
CASSLTPGNTIYF
>TRBV2|.|TRBJ2-3|.
TGTGCCAGCAGCGTTATAGGGGTCGATACGCAGTATTTT
CASSVIGVDTQYF
>TRBV4-2|TRBD1|TRBJ1-1|.
TGTGCCAGCAGCCAAGATGGGGGACAGAGTATTGAAGCTTTCTTT
CASSQDGGQSIEAFF
>TRBV9|TRBD2|TRBJ2-5|.
TGTGCCAGCAGCGTAGCGGGGGGGCGATTTGGAGAGACCCAGTACTTC
CASSVAGGRFGETQYF
>TRBV7-9|.|TRBJ2-1|.
TGTGCCAGCAGCTCGAAACACACCAGGTCCTACAATGAGCAGTTCTTC
CASSSKHTRSYNEQFF
>TRBV2|TRBD1|TRBJ1-5|.
TGTGCCAGCAGTGCGGGACAGAGGAATCAGCCCCAGCATTTT
CASSAGQRNQPQHF
>TRBV6-5|TRBD1|TRBJ1-6|.
TGTGCCAGCAGAAAGGACAGGGCCCTCCACTTT
CASRKDRALHF
>TRBV11-2|TRBD2|TRBJ2-1|once
TGTGCCAGCAGCCCACAGAGCGGGGCGTACAATGAGCAGTTCTTC
CASSPQSGAYNEQFF
>TRBV5-1|.|TRBJ2-3|.
TGCGCCAGCCGCGGGGCTGGACGCACAGATACGCAGTATTTT
CASRGAGRTDTQYF
>TRBV5-6|TRBD2|TRBJ2-5|.
TGTGCCAGCAGCTTGGTTAGCGGGGGCCGCGGGGGGACCCAGTACTTC
CASSLVSGGRGGTQYF
>TRBV7-2|TRBD1|TRBJ1-1|.
TGTGCCAGCAGCTTAAGGTTATGGGACAGGGGTGAAGCTTTCTTT
CASSLRLWDRGEAFF
>TRBV10-1|TRBD1|TRBJ2-7|.
TGCGCCAGCACCCCAGGACAGGGGGCCTACGAGCAGTACTTC
CASTPGQGAYEQYF
>TRBV5-1|.|TRBJ2-5|few
TGCGCCAGCAGCTTGGCGGGGTCGCGGGAGACCCAGTACTTC
CASSLAGSRETQYF
>TRBV6-2/TRBV6-3|.|TRBJ2-5|.
TGTGCCAGCAGTTACAGGGGGGGGAACAAGGAGACCCAGTACTTC
CASSYRGGNKETQYF
>TRBV6-5|TRBD1|TRBJ1-1|.
TGTGCCAGCAGTAGGACAGGGGGGAACACTGAAGCTTTCTTT
CASSRTGGNTEAFF
>TRBV19|TRBD2|TRBJ2-3|.
TGTGCCAGTAGTATAGTATACGAGACTAGCGGGGGGGGGAGCACAGATACGCAGTATTTT
CASSIVYETSGGGSTDTQYF
>TRBV7-7|.|TRBJ2-1|.
TGTGCTAGCAGCAAGGACATTATTACCTACAATGAGCAGTTCTTC
CASSKDIITYNEQFF
>TRBV19|.|TRBJ1-4|.
TGTGCCAGTAGTCCTGGCCGAGAGGTGTTTTTT
CASSPGREVFF
>TRBV28|.|TRBJ1-2|.
TGTGCCAGCAGGCCCGGGGGGCAGATACATGGCTACACCTTC
CASRPGGQIHGYTF
>TRBV21-1|.|TRBJ1-4|.
TGTGCCAGCAGAGTCAGGACAGGGATCGAAAAACTGTTTTTT
CASRVRTGIEKLFF
>TRBV5-4|TRBD1|TRBJ2-7|.
TGTGCCAGCAGCCTCCAGGGGGCCTCCTACGAGCAGTACTTC
CASSLQGASYEQYF
>TRBV4-1|.|TRBJ2-1|.
TGCGCCAGCAGCCAAGATTGGTCAGGCGGGCACAATGAGCAGTTCTTC
CASSQDWSGGHNEQFF
>TRBV4-1|.|TRBJ2-5|.
TGCGCCAGCAGCCAACCTATGGGTGCAGCAGGCGCACAAGAGACCCAGTACTTC
CASSQPMGAAGAQETQYF
>TRBV7-9|.|TRBJ1-6|.
TGTGCCAGCAGCTTATTTGGGGGCTCGTCGGATTCACCCCTCCACTTT
CASSLFGGSSDSPLHF
>TRBV4-1|TRBD1|TRBJ2-7|.
TGCGCCAGCAGCCAAAAAAGGGGGGACAGGAGTTACTACGAGCAGTACTTC
CASSQKRGDRSYYEQYF
>TRBV20-1|.|TRBJ2-7|.
TGCAGTGCTTACCGGGACTACGAGCAGTACTTC
CSAYRDYEQYF
>TRBV28|.|TRBJ1-4|.
TGTGCCAGCAGCCCTTACTCAACTAATGAAAAACTGTTTTTT
CASSPYSTNEKLFF
>TRBV9|.|TRBJ2-5|.
TGTGCCAGCAGCGTAGTAGCAGGGGTTGAAGAGACCCAGTACTTC
CASSVVAGVEETQYF
>TRBV27|.|TRBJ1-6|.
TGTGCCAGCAGGGAGGGGACGGATAATTCACCCCTCCACTTT
CASREGTDNSPLHF
>TRBV2|.|TRBJ1-3|.
TGTGCCAGCTCCCTGCGGGGCGCTGGAAACACCATATATTTT
CASSLRGAGNTIYF
>TRBV6-5|TRBD1|TRBJ1-2|.
TGTGCCAGCAGGTCGCCACAGGGGCTCGCTCGTGGCTACACCTTC
CASRSPQGLARGYTF
>TRBV7-8|.|TRBJ2-1|.
TGTGCCAGCAGCCACCTGGACAGGAGGGTGGGGAGCTCCTACAATGAGCAGTTCTTC
CASSHLDRRVGSSYNEQFF
>TRBV20-1|.|TRBJ1-1|.
TGCAGTGCTAGTAGGGGGGGTGAAGCTTTCTTT
CSASRGGEAFF
>TRBV11-2|TRBD2|TRBJ2-5|.
TGTGCCAGCAGCTTGCGGGGGGGCCTAGAGACCCAGTACTTC
CASSLRGGLETQYF
>TRBV28|TRBD1|TRBJ1-4|.
TGTGCCAGCAGTTTAGGCGGGACAGGGAATGAAAAACTGTTTTTT
CASSLGGTGNEKLFF
>TRBV3-1/TRBV3-2|.|TRBJ1-1|.
TGTGCCAGCAGTCCTCAGGGGACCTACACTGAAGCTTTCTTT
CASSPQGTYTEAFF